The 24 T cell receptor beta chains reported below all come from one sample, sequenced in a study of T cells in Graves' hyperthyroidism and ophthalmopathy. TCR beta CDR3 regions were amplified from RNA. HTBI primers were the set used in a first-round RT-PCR of the TCR CDR3. TCRdb redid the calling of the multiplex PCR reads with MiXCR, one entry per CDR3 protein. This table has some 600,000 distinct CDR3 sequences, approximately 15% appearing once. Sequences were obtained from blood. These receptors all stem from a woman aged 25 to 39 with Graves' hyperthyroidism that later progressed to Graves' ophthalmopathy.

Many counts were recorded for this clonotype. J is TRBJ2-1 and V is TRBV11-1; perhaps D is TRBD1 or TRBD2 (6 bases each). V lost 3 bases and J 6 bases, leaving 21 bases between the germline ends. The CDR3 loop spans 17 amino acids. Germline V gene lookup returns CDR1 SGHAT and CDR2 FQDESV (reference sequence). CDR3 in DNA: TGTGCCAGCAGCTTGGGGGCCGGGACTGCCGTAACCAATGAGCAGTTCTTC. This encodes CASSLGAGTAVTNEQFF.

The V gene is TRBV28, the J gene TRBJ1-6, with 8 bases lining up with TRBD1. This CDR3 contains 15 residues. In germline, CDR1 is MDHEN, CDR2 SYDVKM. Trimming cost V 6 bases and J 7 bases; bases outside gene matches: 8. The CDR3 DNA follows: TGTGCCAGCAGGGAGGACAGGGTTCGAAATTCACCCCTCCACTTT. Translating gives CASREDRVRNSPLHF. The variable domain in full, completed from reference TRBV28 and TRBJ1-6, reads DVKVTQSSRYLVKRTGEKVFLECVQDMDHENMFWYRQDPGLGLRLIYFSYDVKMKEKGDIPEGYSVSREKKERFSLILESASTNQTSMYLCASREDRVRNSPLHFGNGTRLTVT.

In its sample, this clonotype was seen many times. CDR3 sequence reads: CASSSSGSDLKFF. DNA for the CDR3: TGTGCCAGCAGTTCCAGCGGGAGCGATCTTAAGTTCTTC. V is TRBV28 and J is TRBJ2-1; 8 bases match TRBD2. The CDR3 runs to 13 residues. The germline V gene encodes CDR1 MDHEN and CDR2 SYDVKM. Trimming took 4 bases from V and 14 from J; bases not matched to a gene: 10.

At least ten counts were recorded for this clonotype. The chain joins TRBV28 to TRBJ1-5; D gene uncertain. The CDR3 loop spans 12 amino acids. V lost 6 bases, J lost 7 bases, and 10 bases lay in between. Germline-derived CDR1 and CDR2 are MDHEN and SYDVKM. The CDR3 sequence is CASRKSGQPQHF. DNA of the CDR3: TGTGCCAGCAGGAAGAGCGGGCAGCCCCAGCATTTT.

The chain employs TRBV6-2 or TRBV6-3 and TRBJ2-7, with 7 bases that match TRBD2. The V segment lost 2 bases and the J segment 6 bases; nucleotides outside the gene matches: 13. Germline V gives CDR1 MNHEY, CDR2 SVGEGT. The CDR3 totals 16 residues. CDR3 protein: CASSYGGSSPLGEQYF. CDR3 bases: TGTGCCAGCAGTTACGGCGGGAGTTCTCCTTTAGGCGAGCAGTACTTC.

There are many counts of this clonotype. The CDR3 bases are TGTGCCAGCACCGCCTCAGGACAGGGCTCAGGCGGGGAGCTGTTTTTT. Translating it yields CASTASGQGSGGELFF. This chain connects TRBV6-1 to TRBJ2-2; TRBD1 agrees at 8 bases. V dropped 7 bases and J dropped 7; count of bases not matched to a gene: 14. There are 16 residues in the CDR3. Germline lookup yields CDR1 MNHNS and CDR2 SASEGT.

The sample holds many counts of this clonotype. The chain employs TRBV20-1 and TRBJ1-5; D is ambiguous. Germline V gene data show CDR1 as DFQATT and CDR2 as SNEGSKA (reference sequence). Trimming pared 7 bases from V and 0 bases from J, leaving 7 bases between. CDR3 length: 12 residues. In DNA form, the CDR3 reads TGCAGTGGTTTAGATAGCAATCAGCCCCAGCATTTT. Its protein is CSGLDSNQPQHF.

This clonotype was seen repeatedly, ten times or more. The chain links TRBV27 to TRBJ1-2, with a weak D call TRBD1 (5 bases). The germline V gene has CDR1 MNHEY and CDR2 SMNVEV (reference sequence). This CDR3 comprises 16 residues. V was clipped by 0 bases and J by 7 bases, with 18 bases between them. Written as DNA, the CDR3 is TGTGCCAGCAGTTTATCGTGGGGGGGTATAGTCGGTGGCTACACCTTC. It translates to CASSLSWGGIVGGYTF.

This clonotype was observed many times. The chain is built from TRBV11-2 and TRBJ1-2; D not certain. The germline V gene has CDR1 SGHAT and CDR2 FQNNGV. Between the trimmed V and J ends, which lost 1 base and 4 bases, there was a span of 7 bases. The CDR3 runs to 13 residues. The DNA for the CDR3 is TGTGCCAGCAGCTTAGGTCCAGGCTATGGCTACACCTTC. Protein sequence: CASSLGPGYGYTF.

Only a few counts were recorded for this clonotype. This may come from a read error, since a much larger clone is one base off. The gene calls are TRBV30 and TRBJ2-2; tentatively, D is TRBD1 (5 bases). The CDR3 has 15 residues. Trimming took off 2 bases at V and 5 bases at J, with 15 bases between the two ends. Germline CDR1 and CDR2: GTSNPN and SVGIG (reference sequence). CDR3 amino acids: CAWSHRTRWTGELFF. The CDR3 region has the DNA TGTGCCTGGAGTCACCGGACACGGTGGACCGGGGAGCTGTTTTTT.

This clonotype showed up many times. This rearrangement joins TRBV28 to TRBJ1-5; the match to TRBD1 covers 8 bases. After removal of 6 bases from V and 3 bases from J, the junction contained 7 bases not matched to a gene. The germline gives CDR1 MDHEN, CDR2 SYDVKM. This CDR3 has 15 amino acids. CDR3 DNA: TGTGCCAGCAGCCTGACAGGGGTTCTCAATCAGCCCCAGCATTTT. Protein sequence: CASSLTGVLNQPQHF.

At least ten counts were recorded for this clonotype. This sequence joins TRBV2 and TRBJ2-3; 10 bases fit TRBD2. J was trimmed by 6 bases and V by 8 bases; bases with no gene match: 8. Germline V gene data show CDR1 as SNHLY and CDR2 as FYNNEI. This CDR3 is built from 14 residues. The CDR3 coding sequence is TGTGCCAGCCAGCCTAGCGGGAGTTTGGATACGCAGTATTTT. Encoded protein: CASQPSGSLDTQYF.

This clonotype occurred many times. The chain uses TRBV20-1 and TRBJ1-2; D may be TRBD1 (5 bases). Germline loops: CDR1 DFQATT, CDR2 SNEGSKA (reference sequence). The V gene lost 5 bases and the J gene lost 3 bases, with 10 bases spanning the gap. This CDR3 contains 12 residues. CDR3 coding DNA: TGCAGTGCTTCCGGGACGGACTATGGCTACACCTTC. Amino acids: CSASGTDYGYTF.

As for this clonotype: Relative to the germline gene, one junction end is altered; a read error may explain this. The chain combines TRBV11-3 with TRBJ1-5; D is unresolved. The CDR3 runs 13 residues. Looked up from germline, CDR1 is SGHNT and CDR2 is YENEEA. The CDR3 loop is CASSLEGNPPQHF. The DNA of the CDR3 is TGTGCCAGCAGCTTAGAAGGCAATCCGCCCCAGCATTTT.

In its sample, this clonotype was seen many times. The chain employs TRBV12-5 and TRBJ1-2; D might be TRBD1 (5 bases). Deletions cut 0 bases from V and 6 bases from J, with 20 bases between. Germline V gene lookup returns CDR1 LGHNT and CDR2 FRNRAP. The CDR3 is 17 amino acids. The DNA for the CDR3 is TGTGCTAGTGGTTTGGTACCGGGTGTTGGCAGGGACCATGGCTACACCTTC. It codes for CASGLVPGVGRDHGYTF.

This clonotype was detected ten times or more. The V gene is TRBV20-1, the J gene TRBJ1-1; D unresolved. Trimming took 0 bases from V and 1 from J, leaving 3 bases between them. The CDR3 extends over 12 amino acids. Germline V gene data show CDR1 as DFQATT and CDR2 as SNEGSKA (reference sequence). The CDR3 sequence: CSARDPNTEAFF. In nucleotides, the CDR3 is TGCAGTGCTAGAGATCCGAACACTGAAGCTTTCTTT.

There are a few counts of this clonotype. This chain links TRBV2 with TRBJ2-7; D unclear. The length of the CDR3 is 11 residues. Per germline, CDR1 SNHLY and CDR2 FYNNEI. V was trimmed by 6 bases and J by 4 bases, leaving 7 bases between them. The CDR3 DNA follows: TGTGCCAGCAGAGGCTATTACGAGCAGTACTTC. The encoded protein is CASRGYYEQYF.

This CDR3 is CASSQTTPAVGGELFF. The CDR3 DNA sequence: TGCGCCAGCAGCCAAACGACTCCCGCGGTAGGCGGGGAGCTGTTTTTT. This sequence joins TRBV4-1 and TRBJ2-2, with D unclear. V was trimmed by 2 bases and J by 7 bases, leaving 17 bases between them. The CDR3 loop spans 16 amino acids. Germline CDR1 is MGHRA and CDR2 is YSYEKL.

The table lists this clonotype with many counts. This chain uses TRBV20-1 with TRBJ2-3, with 9 bases lining up with TRBD2. The CDR3 totals 14 residues. Per the germline V gene, CDR1 is DFQATT and CDR2 is SNEGSKA (reference sequence). J gave up 4 bases and V 6 bases, and 8 bases lay outside the gene matches. The CDR3 DNA sequence: TGCAGTGCCCGAGTTAGCGGGAGCGCAGATACGCAGTATTTT. Encoded protein: CSARVSGSADTQYF.

The chain has TRBV7-9 and TRBJ1-1, with unresolved D. V lost 8 bases to trimming and J lost 0 bases, with 13 bases between them. Germline CDR1 reads SEHNR; CDR2 reads FQNEAQ (reference sequence). This CDR3 spans 14 amino acids. The CDR3: CASALQPLNTEAFF. The CDR3 region has the DNA TGTGCCAGCGCCCTGCAGCCTTTGAACACTGAAGCTTTCTTT.

This clonotype was recorded many times. The CDR3 bases are TGTGCCACCAGTGATTTACCGATCCCCCACCGGCTGGGACAGGATAGTCACGAGCAGTACTTC. Its translation is CATSDLPIPHRLGQDSHEQYF. The chain has TRBV24-1 and TRBJ2-7; 8 bases map to TRBD1. The CDR3 loop spans 21 amino acids. V was clipped by 1 base and J by 5 bases; unmatched bases: 24. Germline loops: CDR1 KGHDR, CDR2 SFDVKD.

This clonotype showed up just a few times. The genes are TRBV4-1 and TRBJ1-2, with D possibly being TRBD1 (6 bases). CDR3 length equals 19 residues. CDR1 and CDR2 (germline): MGHRA, YSYEKL. V shed 0 bases and J shed 0 bases, with 20 bases lying between them. The CDR3 spells CASSQELSSLAGANYGYTF. CDR3 coding DNA: TGCGCCAGCAGCCAAGAGTTGAGCAGTCTGGCAGGGGCTAACTATGGCTACACCTTC.

The table lists this clonotype with many counts. V usage is TRBV11-3 and J usage is TRBJ2-3; D might be TRBD1 or TRBD2, each matching 5 bases. CDR3 length equals 16 residues. Germline-derived CDR1 and CDR2 are SGHNT and YENEEA. V dropped 5 bases and J dropped 4 bases, with 19 bases sitting between them. The chain's CDR3 is CASSAYSLLGADTQYF. The CDR3 DNA follows: TGTGCCAGCAGCGCCTACAGCCTACTAGGGGCAGATACGCAGTATTTT.

This chain uses TRBV9 with TRBJ2-7; D may be TRBD2 (5 bases). Trimming took off 3 bases at V and 0 bases at J, with 10 bases between the two ends. CDR3 size: 14 residues. Germline lookup yields CDR1 SGDLS and CDR2 YYNGEE. CDR3 protein: CASSAPDSSYEQYF. In DNA, the CDR3 is TGTGCCAGCAGCGCCCCGGACTCCTCCTACGAGCAGTACTTC.